This TCR beta chain was observed in a study of CD8+ T cells in alopecia areata. After isolation, RNA underwent reverse transcription to generate cDNA as the sequencing template. The protocol was immunoSEQ multiplex PCR, while the TCRdb copy is restricted to in-frame clones and leaves out a portion. There are some 170,000 clones in the sample; 67% occur only once, and about 10% lies in the top ten. Deletions cut 5 bases from V and 5 bases from J, with 15 bases between. This CDR3 is 14 amino acids long. Germline lookup yields CDR1 MNHEY and CDR2 SMNVEV (reference sequence). This TCR derives from a human donor with alopecia areata. The material was CD8+ T cells sorted from blood, obtained at week 0. This chain connects TRBV27 to TRBJ2-5; possible D gene TRBD1, 6 bases. The CDR3 protein is CASSPLQGWETQYF. CDR3 in DNA: TGTGCCAGCAGTCCATTACAGGGATGGGAGACCCAGTACTTC.